A selection of T cell receptor beta chains follows, all from one sample in a study of cytomegalovirus exposure and HLA in healthy donors. TCRdb's table, derived via immunoSEQ multiplex PCR, lists solely in-frame clones and lacks some. The table includes approximately 76,000 clones, roughly 73% detected once. The sequenced sample consisted of PBMCs. These receptors came from a woman between 35 and 50 years old in good health and CMV-seropositive. Both conserved end residues are part of each CDR3. A D gene is named only where the DNA matches it firmly. Size is stated for part of the rows, as once, few or many counts, or as a class when the clone is expanded.

>16|TRBV6-5|-|TRBJ1-4|few
TGTGCCAGCAGTTACGGTCCACAGGCAACTAATGAAAAACTGTTTTTT
CASSYGPQATNEKLFF
>15|TRBV6-5|-|TRBJ1-1|once
TGTGCCAGCAGTTCCAAGGGGGGGGTGAACACTGAAGCTTTCTTT
CASSSKGGVNTEAFF
>14|TRBV7-2|TRBD1|TRBJ2-7|-
TGTGCCAGCAGCTCGGGACAGGGGCCATACGAGCAGTACTTC
CASSSGQGPYEQYF
>12|TRBV5-6|-|TRBJ2-7|-
TGTGCCAGTACTACAAACTCCTACGAGCAGTACTTC
CASTTNSYEQYF
>14|TRBV7-2|-|TRBJ1-1|-
TGTGCCAGCAGCGGGGGACACTGGAACACTGAAGCTTTCTTT
CASSGGHWNTEAFF
>11|TRBV20-1|-|TRBJ1-2|-
TGCAGTGCCCTTGACAGCTATGGCTACACCTTC
CSALDSYGYTF
>15|TRBV2|TRBD1|TRBJ2-5|-
TGTGCCAGCAGTGAAGGCAGGGGGCCTAGGGAGACCCAGTACTTC
CASSEGRGPRETQYF
>15|TRBV9|TRBD2|TRBJ2-1|-
TGTGCCAGCAGCGTAGGGGGGGGCTCCTACAATGAGCAGTTCTTC
CASSVGGGSYNEQFF
>14|TRBV15|TRBD1|TRBJ2-7|-
TGTGCCACCAGCACCAGGGACAGGGCCTACGAGCAGTACTTC
CATSTRDRAYEQYF
>14|TRBV2|TRBD1|TRBJ1-2|-
TGTGCCAGCAGTCGGACAGGGGGCGTTGCCGGCTACACCTTC
CASSRTGGVAGYTF
>13|TRBV28|-|TRBJ2-3|-
TGTGCCAGCCTTCAGGGAAACACAGATACGCAGTATTTT
CASLQGNTDTQYF
>16|TRBV13|-|TRBJ2-7|-
TGTGCCAGCAAGAGGGCCCCGCTAGGACGAGTGGGGGAGCAGTACTTC
CASKRAPLGRVGEQYF
>23|TRBV14|TRBD2|TRBJ2-1|-
TGTGCCAGCAGCCACCCAGCCCCTTTAGCGGGAGGGTACCCAGGGATCCCCTACAATGAGCAGTTCTTC
CASSHPAPLAGGYPGIPYNEQFF
>14|TRBV6-5|TRBD1|TRBJ2-7|-
TGTGCCAGCAGTTACTACAGACAGGGGTACGAGCAGTACTTC
CASSYYRQGYEQYF
>15|TRBV6-1|TRBD1|TRBJ1-4|-
TGTGCCAGCAGTGGCCGGACAGGGCTGTTTACGGAACTGTTTTTT
CASSGRTGLFTELFF
>14|TRBV6-5|TRBD1|TRBJ1-2|-
TGTGCCAGCAGTTACGGGTCTACAGGGGGTGGCTACACCTTC
CASSYGSTGGGYTF
>14|TRBV11-2|-|TRBJ2-7|-
TGTGCCAGCAGCTTTATCCCCGGTCGGGTCGAGCAGTACTTC
CASSFIPGRVEQYF
>13|TRBV11-3|-|TRBJ2-3|-
TGTGCCAGCAGCTTACGGTCGACAGATACGCAGTATTTT
CASSLRSTDTQYF
>15|TRBV6-5|TRBD2|TRBJ2-4|-
TGTGCCAGCAGTTATTCACCTACAGCGGGATATCTTCAGTACTTC
CASSYSPTAGYLQYF
>14|TRBV6-1|-|TRBJ1-1|once
TGTGCCAGCACCCTGGACCCGGGGAGCACTGAAGCTTTCTTT
CASTLDPGSTEAFF
>14|TRBV19|TRBD2|TRBJ2-1|-
TGTGCCAGTAGTACCAGCGGGAGAGCAAATGAGCAGTTCTTC
CASSTSGRANEQFF
>16|TRBV19|TRBD2|TRBJ2-3|-
TGTGCCAGTAGTACCGGACTAGCGGGAGGCACAGATACGCAGTATTTT
CASSTGLAGGTDTQYF
>12|TRBV2|TRBD1|TRBJ2-7|-
TGTGCCCGCGGGACAGGGGGCGCCGAGCAGTACTTC
CARGTGGAEQYF
>14|TRBV2|TRBD2|TRBJ2-7|-
TGTGCCAGCAGCGCCACTAGCGGAGGCTACGAGCAGTACTTC
CASSATSGGYEQYF
>13|TRBV6-5|-|TRBJ1-1|-
TGTGCCAGCACACGGAGGATGGACACTGAAGCTTTCTTT
CASTRRMDTEAFF
>13|TRBV28|TRBD2|TRBJ2-7|few
TGTGCCAGCAAAGGCGGGAGATCCTACGAGCAGTACTTC
CASKGGRSYEQYF
>16|TRBV5-4|TRBD1|TRBJ1-2|few
TGTGCCAGCAGCTTGGATGACGTACAGGGGGCCTATGGCTACACCTTC
CASSLDDVQGAYGYTF
>13|TRBV6-1|-|TRBJ1-2|-
TGTGCCAGCAGTGAACTGGAGAACTATGGCTACACCTTC
CASSELENYGYTF